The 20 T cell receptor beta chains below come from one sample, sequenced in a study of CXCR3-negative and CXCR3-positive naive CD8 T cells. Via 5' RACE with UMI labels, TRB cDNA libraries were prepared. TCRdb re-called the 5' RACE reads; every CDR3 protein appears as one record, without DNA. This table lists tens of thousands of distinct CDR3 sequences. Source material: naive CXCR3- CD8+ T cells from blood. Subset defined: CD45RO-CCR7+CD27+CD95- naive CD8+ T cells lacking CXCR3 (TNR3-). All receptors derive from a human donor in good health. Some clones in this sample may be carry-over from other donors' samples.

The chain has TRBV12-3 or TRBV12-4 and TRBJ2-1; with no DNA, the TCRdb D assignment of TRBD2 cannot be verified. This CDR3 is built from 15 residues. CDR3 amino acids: CASLNLAGGGNEQFF.

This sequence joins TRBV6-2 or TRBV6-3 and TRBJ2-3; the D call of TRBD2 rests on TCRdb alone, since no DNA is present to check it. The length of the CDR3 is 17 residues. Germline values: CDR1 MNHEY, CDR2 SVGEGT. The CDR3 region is CASSYSVLAESTDTQYF.

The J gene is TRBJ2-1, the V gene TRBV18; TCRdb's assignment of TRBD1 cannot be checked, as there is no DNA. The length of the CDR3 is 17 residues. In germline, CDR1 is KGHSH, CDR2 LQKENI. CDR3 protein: CASSPRPGDGHYNEQFF. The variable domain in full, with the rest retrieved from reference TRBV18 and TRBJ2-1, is NAGVMQNPRHLVRRRGQEARLRCSPMKGHSHVYWYRQLPEEGLKFMVYLQKENIIDESGMPKERFSAEFPKEGPSILRIQQVVRGDSAAYFCASSPRPGDGHYNEQFFGPGTRLTVL.

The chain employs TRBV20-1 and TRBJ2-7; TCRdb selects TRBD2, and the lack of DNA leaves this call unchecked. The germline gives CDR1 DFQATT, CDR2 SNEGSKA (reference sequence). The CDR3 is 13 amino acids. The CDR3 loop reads CSADGYGLAGQYF.

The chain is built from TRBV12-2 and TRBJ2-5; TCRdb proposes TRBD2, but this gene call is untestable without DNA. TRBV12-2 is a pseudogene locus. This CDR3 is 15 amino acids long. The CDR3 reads CASRSRTSGRKTQYF.

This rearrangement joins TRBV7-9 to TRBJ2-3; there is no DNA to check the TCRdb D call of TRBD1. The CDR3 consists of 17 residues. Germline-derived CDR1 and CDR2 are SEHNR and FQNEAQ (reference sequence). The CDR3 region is CASSQNPTMSGTDTQYF. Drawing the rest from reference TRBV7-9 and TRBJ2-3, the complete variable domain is DTGVSQNPRHKITKRGQNVTFRCDPISEHNRLYWYRQTLGQGPEFLTYFQNEAQLEKSRLLSDRFSAERPKGSFSTLEIQRTEQGDSAMYLCASSQNPTMSGTDTQYFGPGTRLTVL.

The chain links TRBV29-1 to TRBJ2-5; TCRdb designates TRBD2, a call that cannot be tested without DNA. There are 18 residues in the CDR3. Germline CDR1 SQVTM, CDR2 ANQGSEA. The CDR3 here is CSVAGFVELAGHRETQYF.

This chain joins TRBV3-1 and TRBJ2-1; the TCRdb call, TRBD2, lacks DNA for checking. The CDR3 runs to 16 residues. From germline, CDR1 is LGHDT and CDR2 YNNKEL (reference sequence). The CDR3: CASSQVRLASGNEQFF.

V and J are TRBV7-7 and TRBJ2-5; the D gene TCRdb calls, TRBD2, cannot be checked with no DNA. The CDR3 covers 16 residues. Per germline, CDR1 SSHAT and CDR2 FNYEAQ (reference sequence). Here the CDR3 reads CASSFGGAGGQETQYF.

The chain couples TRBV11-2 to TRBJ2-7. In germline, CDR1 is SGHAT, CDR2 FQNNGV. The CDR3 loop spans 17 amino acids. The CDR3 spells CASSLDLELQPSYEQYF.

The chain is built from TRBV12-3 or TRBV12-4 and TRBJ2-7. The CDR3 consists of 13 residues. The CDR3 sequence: CASSHGNSYEQYF.

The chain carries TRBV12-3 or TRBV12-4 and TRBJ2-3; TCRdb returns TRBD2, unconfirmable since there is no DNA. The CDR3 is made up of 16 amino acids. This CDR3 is CASIDGLLTLTDTQYF.

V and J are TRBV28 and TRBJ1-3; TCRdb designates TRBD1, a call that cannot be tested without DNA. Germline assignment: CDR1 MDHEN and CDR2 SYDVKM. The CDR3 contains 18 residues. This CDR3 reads CASSLYRVDRDSGNTIYF.

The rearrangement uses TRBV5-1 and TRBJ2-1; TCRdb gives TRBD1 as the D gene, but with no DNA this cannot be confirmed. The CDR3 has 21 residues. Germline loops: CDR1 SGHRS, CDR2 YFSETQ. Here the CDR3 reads CASSLVSSGPVPGMLNHEQFF.

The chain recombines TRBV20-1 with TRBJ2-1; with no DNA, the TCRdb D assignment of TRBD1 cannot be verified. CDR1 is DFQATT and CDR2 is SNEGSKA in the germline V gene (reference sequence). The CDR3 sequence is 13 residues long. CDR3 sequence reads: CSGPGPPFDEQFF.

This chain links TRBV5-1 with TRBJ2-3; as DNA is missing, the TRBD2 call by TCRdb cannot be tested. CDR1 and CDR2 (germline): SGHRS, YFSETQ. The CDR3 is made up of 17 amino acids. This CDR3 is CASSGGTSGHSTDTQYF.

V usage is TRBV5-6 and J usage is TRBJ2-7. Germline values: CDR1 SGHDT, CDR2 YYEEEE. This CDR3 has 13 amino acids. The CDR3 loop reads CASSLRRDYEQYF.

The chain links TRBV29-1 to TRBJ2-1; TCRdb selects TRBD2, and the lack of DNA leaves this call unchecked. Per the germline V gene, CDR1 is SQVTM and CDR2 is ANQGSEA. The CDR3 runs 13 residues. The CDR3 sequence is CSVRLAGGNEQFF.

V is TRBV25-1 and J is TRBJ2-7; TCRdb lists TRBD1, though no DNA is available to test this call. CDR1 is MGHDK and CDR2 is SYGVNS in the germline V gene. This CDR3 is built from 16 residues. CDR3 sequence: CASSESFGTVSYEQYF.

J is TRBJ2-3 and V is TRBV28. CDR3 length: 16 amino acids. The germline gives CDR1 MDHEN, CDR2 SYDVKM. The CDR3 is CASSSRQATSTDTQYF.